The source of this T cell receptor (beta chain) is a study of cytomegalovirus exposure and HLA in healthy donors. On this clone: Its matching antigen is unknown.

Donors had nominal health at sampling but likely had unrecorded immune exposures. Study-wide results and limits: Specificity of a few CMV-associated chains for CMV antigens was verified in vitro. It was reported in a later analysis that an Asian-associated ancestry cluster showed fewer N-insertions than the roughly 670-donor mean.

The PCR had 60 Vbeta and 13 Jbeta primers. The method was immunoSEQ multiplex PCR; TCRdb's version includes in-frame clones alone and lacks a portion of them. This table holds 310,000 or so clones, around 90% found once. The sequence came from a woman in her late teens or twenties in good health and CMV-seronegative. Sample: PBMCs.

CDR3 loop: CASSDQGVGRNEQFF. The CDR3 nucleotides are TGTGCCAGCAGTGACCAGGGGGTGGGACGGAATGAGCAGTTCTTC. J is TRBJ2-1 and V is TRBV25-1; 7 bases are shared with TRBD1. Germline trimming cut 3 bases from V and 7 bases from J; bases unmatched to any gene: 9. This CDR3 has 15 amino acids. CDR1 and CDR2 (germline): MGHDK, SYGVNS.